The text below deals with one T cell receptor beta chain. This CDR3 is built from 13 residues. Trimming took 10 bases from V and 4 from J, leaving 13 bases between them. Germline V gene data show CDR1 as SNHLY and CDR2 as FYNNEI. The protocol was immunoSEQ multiplex PCR, while the TCRdb copy is restricted to in-frame clones and leaves out a portion. The sample records approximately 70,000 clones, approximately 90% being singletons. These data are taken from a study of T cell changes during pregnancy in multiple sclerosis. The chain uses TRBV2 and TRBJ1-4; D is possibly TRBD1 (6 bases). Sequencing was performed on peripheral blood, taken in the first trimester of pregnancy. This TCR was sampled from a female donor in good health, enrolled as a control in a pregnancy study. The CDR3 coding sequence is TGTGCCACGGCGGACAGAGATAATGAAAAACTGTTTTTT. Translating it yields CATADRDNEKLFF.